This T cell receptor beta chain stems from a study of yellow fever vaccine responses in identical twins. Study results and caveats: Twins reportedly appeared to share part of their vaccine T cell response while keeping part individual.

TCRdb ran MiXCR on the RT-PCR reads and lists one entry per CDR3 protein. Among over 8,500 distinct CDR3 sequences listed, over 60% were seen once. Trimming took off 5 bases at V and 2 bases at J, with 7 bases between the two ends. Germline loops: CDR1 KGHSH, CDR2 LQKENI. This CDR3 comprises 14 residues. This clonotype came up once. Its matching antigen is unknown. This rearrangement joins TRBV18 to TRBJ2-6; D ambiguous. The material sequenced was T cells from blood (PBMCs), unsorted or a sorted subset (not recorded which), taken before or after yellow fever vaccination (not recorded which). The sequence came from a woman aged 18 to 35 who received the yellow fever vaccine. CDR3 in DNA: TGTGCCAGCTCAGCTGGCACTGGGGCCAACGTCCTGACTTTC. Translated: CASSAGTGANVLTF.